This TCR beta chain comes out of a study of blood T cell repertoires in COVID-19. The overall study: Some COVID-19 samples were acute and others convalescent; all came from the United States, Italy and Spain.

The CDR3 runs to 12 residues. The germline gives CDR1 LNHDA, CDR2 SQIVND (reference sequence). Trimming cost V 8 bases and J 11 bases, with 16 bases left between them. As processed by the authors: Estimates of nucleated cell counts were drawn from the amplification of reference gene primers. Clones were read by immunoSEQ multiplex PCR, and TCRdb kept only the in-frame ones, dropping some. That table is the source of V, J and clone size, and D and trimming were worked out from the DNA. The repertoire holds roughly 110,000 clones, with approximately 88% as singletons. The material sequenced was peripheral blood. This TCR was sampled from a woman in her seventies with acute or convalescent COVID-19. The chain couples TRBV19 to TRBJ1-5, with a weak D call TRBD1 (6 bases). CDR3 DNA sequence: TGTGCCAGTGCTAATACAGGGTTAGCCCAGCATTTT. Its translation: CASANTGLAQHF.